This TCR beta chain appears in the sequencing data of a study of T cell responses to AZD1222 COVID-19 vaccine. Study-level findings and limits: Spike-specific TCR depth and breadth grew after two AZD1222 doses.

Some clones are missing from TCRdb's copy, which holds only in-frame ones; the method was immunoSEQ multiplex PCR. The table lists roughly 190,000 clones, approximately 91% of them singletons. The CDR3 totals 14 residues. The V gene's germline CDR1 is SEHNR and CDR2 FQNEAQ (reference sequence). Trimming removed 0 bases from V and 7 bases from J; junction bases left unmatched: 3. A word on this clone: Its target is not known.

Second-dose intervals of approximately 4 or approximately 12 weeks were pooled. The sequence came from an adult who received the AZD1222 COVID-19 vaccine. V gene TRBV7-9 combines with J gene TRBJ2-1; 7 positions match TRBD2. Material: peripheral blood, obtained 28 days after the second AZD1222 dose. CDR3 DNA: TGTGCCAGCAGCTTAGCCCCGGGACTAAATGAGCAGTTCTTC. Protein sequence: CASSLAPGLNEQFF.